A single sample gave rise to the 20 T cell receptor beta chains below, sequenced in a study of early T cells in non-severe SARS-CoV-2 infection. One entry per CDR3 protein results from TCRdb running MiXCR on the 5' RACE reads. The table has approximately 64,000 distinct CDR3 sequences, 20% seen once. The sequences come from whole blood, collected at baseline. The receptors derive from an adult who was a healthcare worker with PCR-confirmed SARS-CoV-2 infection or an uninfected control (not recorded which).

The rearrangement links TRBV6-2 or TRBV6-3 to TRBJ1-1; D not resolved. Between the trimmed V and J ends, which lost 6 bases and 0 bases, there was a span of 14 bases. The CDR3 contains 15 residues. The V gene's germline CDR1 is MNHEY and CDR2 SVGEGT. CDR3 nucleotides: TGTGCCAGCAGGGAGGCCCTGGCGATGAACACTGAAGCTTTCTTT. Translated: CASREALAMNTEAFF.

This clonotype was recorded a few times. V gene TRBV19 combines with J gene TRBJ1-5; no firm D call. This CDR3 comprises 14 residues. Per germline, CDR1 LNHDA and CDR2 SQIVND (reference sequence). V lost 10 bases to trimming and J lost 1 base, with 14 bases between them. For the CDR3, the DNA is TGTGCCACTCGGATGGCCCAAAGCAATCAGCCCCAGCATTTT. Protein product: CATRMAQSNQPQHF.

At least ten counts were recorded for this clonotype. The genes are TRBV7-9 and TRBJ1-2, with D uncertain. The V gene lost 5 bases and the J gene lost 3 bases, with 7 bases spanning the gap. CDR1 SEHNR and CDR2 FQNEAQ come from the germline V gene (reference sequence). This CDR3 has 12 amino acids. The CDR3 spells CASSPMDYGYTF. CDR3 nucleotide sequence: TGTGCCAGCAGCCCCATGGACTATGGCTACACCTTC.

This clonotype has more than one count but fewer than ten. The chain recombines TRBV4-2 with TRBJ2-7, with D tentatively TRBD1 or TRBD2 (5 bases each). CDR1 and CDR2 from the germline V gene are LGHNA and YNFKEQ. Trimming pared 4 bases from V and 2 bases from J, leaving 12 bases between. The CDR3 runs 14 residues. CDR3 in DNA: TGTGCCAGCAGCCCCGGGACGATCACCTACGAGCAGTACTTC. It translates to CASSPGTITYEQYF.

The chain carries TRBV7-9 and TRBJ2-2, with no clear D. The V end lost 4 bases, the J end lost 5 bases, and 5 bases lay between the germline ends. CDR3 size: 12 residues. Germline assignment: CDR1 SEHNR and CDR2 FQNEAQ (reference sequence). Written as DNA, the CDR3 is TGTGCCAGCAGCTCCAGAACCGGGGAGCTGTTTTTT. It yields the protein CASSSRTGELFF.

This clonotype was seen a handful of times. CDR3 nucleotides: TGTGCCAGCAGGAGGTCCGGGACAGGGGGCGTCGCTAATGAAAAACTGTTTTTT. Its translation: CASRRSGTGGVANEKLFF. The chain employs TRBV27 and TRBJ1-4, with 12 bases identical to TRBD1. Germline-derived CDR1 and CDR2 are MNHEY and SMNVEV (reference sequence). V was pared by 6 bases and J by 3 bases, with 11 bases of the junction left unmatched. This CDR3 is 18 amino acids long.

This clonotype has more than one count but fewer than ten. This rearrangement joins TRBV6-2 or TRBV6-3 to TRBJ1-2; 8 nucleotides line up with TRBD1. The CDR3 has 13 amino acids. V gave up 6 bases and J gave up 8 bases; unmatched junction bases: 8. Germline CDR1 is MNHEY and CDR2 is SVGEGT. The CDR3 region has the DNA TGTGCCAGCAGCCCGGGACAGGTTTTCGGCTACACCTTC. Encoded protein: CASSPGQVFGYTF.

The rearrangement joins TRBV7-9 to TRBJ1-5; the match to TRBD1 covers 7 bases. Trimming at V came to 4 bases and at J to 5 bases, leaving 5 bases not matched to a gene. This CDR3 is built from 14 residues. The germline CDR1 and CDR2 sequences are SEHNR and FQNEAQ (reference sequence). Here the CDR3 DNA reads TGTGCCAGCAGCTCGACAGGGTCCGATCAGCCCCAGCATTTT. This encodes CASSSTGSDQPQHF. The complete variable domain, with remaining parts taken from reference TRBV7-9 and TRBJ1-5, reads DTGVSQNPRHKITKRGQNVTFRCDPISEHNRLYWYRQTLGQGPEFLTYFQNEAQLEKSRLLSDRFSAERPKGSFSTLEIQRTEQGDSAMYLCASSSTGSDQPQHFGDGTRLSIL.

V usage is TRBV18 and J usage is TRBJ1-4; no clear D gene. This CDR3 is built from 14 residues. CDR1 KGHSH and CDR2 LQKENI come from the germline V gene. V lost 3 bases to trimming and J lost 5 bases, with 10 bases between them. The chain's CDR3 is CASSPLPENEKLFF. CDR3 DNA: TGTGCCAGCTCACCTCTTCCCGAGAATGAAAAACTGTTTTTT.

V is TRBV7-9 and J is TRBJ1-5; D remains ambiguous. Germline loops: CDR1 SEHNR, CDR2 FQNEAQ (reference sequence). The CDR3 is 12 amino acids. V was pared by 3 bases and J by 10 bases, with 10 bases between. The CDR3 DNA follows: TGTGCCAGCAGCTTCGGAGAGGGTCCCCAGCATTTT. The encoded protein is CASSFGEGPQHF.

DNA for the CDR3: TGTGCCAGCTCCCAGGGGGATACGCAGTATTTT. Its protein product is CASSQGDTQYF. The chain couples TRBV3-1 to TRBJ2-3; possible D gene TRBD1, 6 bases. CDR3 size: 11 residues. Germline assignment: CDR1 LGHDT and CDR2 YNNKEL (reference sequence). V was pared by 8 bases and J by 6 bases, with 9 bases between.

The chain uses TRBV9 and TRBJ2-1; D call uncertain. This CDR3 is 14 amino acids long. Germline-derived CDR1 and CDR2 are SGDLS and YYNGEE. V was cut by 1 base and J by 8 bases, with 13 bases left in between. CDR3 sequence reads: CASSVSGWVHEQFF. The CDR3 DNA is TGTGCCAGCAGCGTATCAGGTTGGGTACATGAGCAGTTCTTC. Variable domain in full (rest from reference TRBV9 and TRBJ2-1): DSGVTQTPKHLITATGQRVTLRCSPRSGDLSVYWYQQSLDQGLQFLIQYYNGEERAKGNILERFSAQQFPDLHSELNLSSLELGDSALYFCASSVSGWVHEQFFGPGTRLTVL.

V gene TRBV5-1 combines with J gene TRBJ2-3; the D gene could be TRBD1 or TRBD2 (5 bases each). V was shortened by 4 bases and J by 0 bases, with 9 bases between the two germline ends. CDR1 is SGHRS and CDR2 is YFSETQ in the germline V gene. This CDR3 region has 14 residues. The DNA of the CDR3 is TGCGCCAGCAGCCGTGGGGGAAGCACAGATACGCAGTATTTT. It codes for CASSRGGSTDTQYF.

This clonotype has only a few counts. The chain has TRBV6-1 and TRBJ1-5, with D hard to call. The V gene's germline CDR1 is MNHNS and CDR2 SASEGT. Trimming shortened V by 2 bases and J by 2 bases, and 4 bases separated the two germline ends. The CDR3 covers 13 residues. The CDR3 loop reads CASSENGNQPQHF. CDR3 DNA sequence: TGTGCCAGCAGTGAAAACGGCAATCAGCCCCAGCATTTT.

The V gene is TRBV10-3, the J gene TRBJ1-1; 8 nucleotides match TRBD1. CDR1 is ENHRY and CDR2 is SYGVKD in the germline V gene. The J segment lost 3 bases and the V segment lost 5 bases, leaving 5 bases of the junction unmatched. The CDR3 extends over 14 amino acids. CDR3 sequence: CAISQGARDTEAFF. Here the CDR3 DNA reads TGTGCCATCAGTCAGGGGGCGCGGGACACTGAAGCTTTCTTT.

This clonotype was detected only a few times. In DNA form, the CDR3 reads TGTGCCAGCAGAGCTTCGGGGGGCTACGAGCAGTACTTC. This gives the protein CASRASGGYEQYF. The chain has TRBV27 and TRBJ2-7; 7 bases match TRBD2. The germline CDR1 and CDR2 sequences are MNHEY and SMNVEV (reference sequence). V trimming: 6 bases; J trimming: 3 bases; junction bases outside the gene matches: 5. This CDR3 is 13 amino acids long.

CDR3 sequence (DNA): TGTGCCAGCAGTTACTCGGCGGGGGCGGGCACTGAAGCTTTCTTT. This codes for CASSYSAGAGTEAFF. The rearrangement uses TRBV6-6 and TRBJ1-1; D might be TRBD1 (6 bases). The ends were cut back, 0 bases at V and 4 bases at J, with 12 bases in the middle. This CDR3 is 15 amino acids long. CDR1 is MNHNY and CDR2 is SVGAGI in the germline V gene (reference sequence).

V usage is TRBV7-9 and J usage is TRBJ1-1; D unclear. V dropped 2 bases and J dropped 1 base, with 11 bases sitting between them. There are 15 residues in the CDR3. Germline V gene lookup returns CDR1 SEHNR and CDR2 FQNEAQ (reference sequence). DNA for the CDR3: TGTGCCAGCAGCTTATTTGATATACAGAACACTGAAGCTTTCTTT. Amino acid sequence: CASSLFDIQNTEAFF.

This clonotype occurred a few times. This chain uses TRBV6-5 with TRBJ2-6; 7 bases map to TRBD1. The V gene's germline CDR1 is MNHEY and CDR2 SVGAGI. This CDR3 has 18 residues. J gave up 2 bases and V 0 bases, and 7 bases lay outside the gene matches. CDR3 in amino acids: CASSYSKPTGAGANVLTF. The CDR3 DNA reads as TGTGCCAGCAGTTACTCGAAACCTACAGGGGCTGGGGCCAACGTCCTGACTTTC.

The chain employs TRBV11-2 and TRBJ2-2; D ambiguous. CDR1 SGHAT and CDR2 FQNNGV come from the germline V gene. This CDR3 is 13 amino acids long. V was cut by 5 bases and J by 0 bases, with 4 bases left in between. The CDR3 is CASSRTNTGELFF. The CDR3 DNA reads TGTGCCAGCAGCCGGACGAACACCGGGGAGCTGTTTTTT.